The rows below give T cell receptor beta chains drawn from one sample of a study of monozygotic twins with inflammatory bowel disease. TCRdb re-called the 5' RACE reads and shows each CDR3 protein once, DNA omitted. The listing contains approximately 380,000 distinct CDR3 sequences. The sequencing sample was made of blood. The source of these receptors is a human donor with ulcerative colitis or Crohn's disease, or a healthy co-twin of an affected twin (not recorded which). Each CDR3 is given with its conserved first and last residue.

J	V	CDR3
TRBJ2-1	TRBV19	CASSTSRDGRNEQFF
TRBJ2-3	TRBV4-1	CASRETDTQYF
TRBJ1-5	TRBV7-8	CASSLALISNQPQHF
TRBJ2-7	TRBV5-1	CASSLFGTGGSEQYF
TRBJ1-4	TRBV7-9	CASSSDRFGTNEKLFF
TRBJ2-3	TRBV7-9	CASSPRASTDTQYF
TRBJ2-3	TRBV18	CASSPVGQGTDTQYF
TRBJ2-2	TRBV5-1	CASSLKGSSAGELFF
TRBJ2-7	TRBV7-9	CASSSQGGMGEQYF
TRBJ2-2	TRBV18	CASSPDFSGTINTGELFF
TRBJ2-5	TRBV20-1	CSARDPQGETQYF
TRBJ2-1	TRBV3-1	CASSLADSLANNEQFF
TRBJ1-2	TRBV6-1	CASSVRDSYGYTF
TRBJ2-1	TRBV19	CASSARDGSNEQFF
TRBJ1-3	TRBV10-2	CASSELGISGNTIYF
TRBJ1-3	TRBV3-1	CASSQTSTGLSGNTIYF
TRBJ2-3	TRBV7-2	CASSPDRPSTDTQYF
TRBJ2-3	TRBV5-1	CASSLWTSGGDTQYF
TRBJ2-6	TRBV3-1	CASSQDRHRSGANVLTF
TRBJ2-2	TRBV18	CASSPGVGNTGELFF
TRBJ2-7	TRBV20-1	CSAPDMGRRAGEQYF
TRBJ2-2	TRBV29-1	CSVEDHDRVNTGELFF
TRBJ2-1	TRBV5-1	CASSPPGAEQFF
TRBJ1-6	TRBV18	CASSPPETGANSPLHF
TRBJ1-3	TRBV7-2	CASSLVGTSYRNTIYF
TRBJ1-1	TRBV20-1	CSARDRGVNTEAFF
TRBJ2-1	TRBV10-3	CAISDGWRYNEQFF
TRBJ2-5	TRBV20-1	CSARYWTAQETQYF
TRBJ2-2	TRBV7-3	CASSLGAGGFGELFF
TRBJ1-2	TRBV7-8	CASSYANRPKDYGYTF
TRBJ2-3	TRBV7-2	CASSWRGGTQYF
TRBJ2-7	TRBV28	CASSTPGQGAGISF
TRBJ2-1	TRBV24-1	CATSDLKTGGLDEQFF
TRBJ2-5	TRBV5-1	CASSDPGGSQETQYF
TRBJ2-1	TRBV7-3	CASSYLGTGSNEQFF
TRBJ2-6	TRBV28	CAIRTGAGANVLTF
TRBJ2-1	TRBV7-9	CASSPKGEAHNEQFF
TRBJ1-6	TRBV6-2/TRBV6-3	CASSYPLGSDSPLHF
TRBJ1-2	TRBV5-1	CASSLAGRVGYGYTF
TRBJ2-7	TRBV6-5	CASSYTQNYEQYF
TRBJ2-2	TRBV24-1	CATSDLRGGHSTGELFF
TRBJ2-3	TRBV7-2	CASSLGDKISTDTQYF
TRBJ1-2	TRBV14	CASSQRQIYGYTF
TRBJ2-7	TRBV24-1	CANSQGRNDPRSSYEQYF
TRBJ2-1	TRBV30	CAWSQIPYNEQFF
TRBJ2-7	TRBV5-1	CASSLVAGQTYEQYF
TRBJ1-2	TRBV6-1	CASSTNDRTYGYTF
TRBJ2-1	TRBV5-4	CASSLRTGQLGLAGGQVWDEQFF
TRBJ2-1	TRBV5-1	CASSPRSGQGNNEQFF
TRBJ1-6	TRBV29-1	CSVGGDRANSPLHF
TRBJ1-3	TRBV20-1	CSATGNGNTIYF
TRBJ2-7	TRBV6-1	CASSERQVSEQYF
TRBJ2-1	TRBV4-3	CASSRPDRGNEQFF
TRBJ2-3	TRBV13	CASSSNRVTQYF
TRBJ2-7	TRBV11-2	CASSLAQRGYEQYF
TRBJ1-1	TRBV7-2	CALSGGMNTEAFF
TRBJ1-1	TRBV4-1	CASSQKTTEAFF
TRBJ2-1	TRBV7-3	CASMITGGNEQFF